The 3 T cell receptor beta chains below were found in one sample sequenced in a study of T cells after yellow fever vaccination (dated by TCRdb to the late 2010s). Sample treatment or condition, as interpreted from the label and publication: live attenuated yellow fever vaccine strain. The library was built by means of 5' RACE. TCRdb shows the sequencer as Illumina HiSeq 2500. Through fastp at Q25 and MiXCR, TCRdb rebuilt clones from the public reads, retaining in-frame beta chains. Here each entry gathers all rows of one CDR3 protein and keeps the most common genes and DNA. The sample data list 300,000 to 400,000 distinct CDR3 sequences, and roughly 6.2% of these were observed just once. Of the sample, about 15% is held by the ten largest clones. Sample: PBMCs, taken 5 days after the yellow fever booster vaccination. Receptors were obtained from a man younger than 45 who received the YFV17D yellow fever vaccine.

This clonotype was seen a handful of times. V is TRBV20-1 and J is TRBJ2-2; 12 bases fit TRBD2. The CDR3 is 16 residues long. The germline gives CDR1 DFQATT, CDR2 SNEGSKA (reference sequence). V lost 3 bases and J lost 5; bases outside the gene matches: 7. CDR3 nucleotide sequence: TGCAGTGCTAGGATACTAGCGGGAGGTCGGACCGGGGAGCTGTTTTTT. Its protein is CSARILAGGRTGELFF.

This clonotype was seen at least ten times. V and J are TRBV7-2 and TRBJ2-5; D is undetermined. The V and J ends lost 1 base and 5 bases respectively, with 20 bases between them. The length of the CDR3 is 17 residues. Germline CDR1 reads SGHTA; CDR2 reads FQGNSA. The CDR3 DNA reads as TGTGCCAGCAGCTTAGGGGTTAGGGTCAGGTCGGGTGAGACCCAGTACTTC. It is translated as CASSLGVRVRSGETQYF.

This clonotype was seen a few times. V and J are TRBV12-3 or TRBV12-4 and TRBJ2-1; no definite D call. Trimming took 6 bases from V and 0 from J, leaving 15 bases between them. The CDR3 length is 16 residues. The CDR3 nucleotides read TGTGCCAGCAGCGCACCCCCAGGCCTCTCCTACAATGAGCAGTTCTTC. As protein: CASSAPPGLSYNEQFF.